This TCR beta chain is from a study of blood T cell repertoires in COVID-19. The CDR3 is 13 amino acids. Trimming shortened V by 5 bases and J by 7 bases, and 14 bases separated the two germline ends. The germline V gene has CDR1 GTSNPN and CDR2 SVGIG (reference sequence). Source study methods: It was from reference gene primer amplification that nucleated cell counts were estimated. The assay was immunoSEQ multiplex PCR, and TCRdb's table has in-frame clones only and misses some. V and J calls and clone size are as listed in that table; D and trimming were resolved from the DNA. The sample includes about 95,000 clones, around 85% of them seen just once.

This TCR came from a man at least 80 years old with active or convalescent COVID-19. This chain connects TRBV30 to TRBJ1-4; no firm D call. Sequencing input: peripheral blood. The CDR3 DNA follows: TGTGCCTGGGGCGCCATTACGGGTGAAAAACTGTTTTTT. Translated: CAWGAITGEKLFF.